This entry describes one T cell receptor beta chain. Measured with immunoSEQ multiplex PCR; TCRdb has only the in-frame clones, and not every one. Of fewer than 300,000 clones in the sample, around 89% are singletons; the top ten hold roughly 9%. The data belong to a study of blood T cell repertoires in COVID-19. Whole-study context: Italy, Spain and the United States were the sources of the convalescent and acute COVID-19 samples.

Individuals aged about 18 to 89 years were recruited from around 22 US areas. Allocation to cohorts depended on clinical history reported by the participants. Recovered status in Cohort 3 required two negative PCRs, clearance, or symptom resolution. In germline, CDR1 is SNHLY, CDR2 FYNNEI. CDR3 length: 15 residues. V was clipped by 6 bases and J by 7 bases; unmatched bases: 9. V is TRBV2 and J is TRBJ1-6; the match to TRBD1 covers 7 bases. The sequence came from a man between 35 and 55 years old who had recovered from COVID-19. What was sequenced was PBMCs or T cells enriched from blood (not recorded which). This CDR3 is CASRRTGTENSPLHF. The CDR3 nucleotides read TGTGCCAGCAGACGTACCGGGACAGAAAATTCACCCCTCCACTTT.